Listed here are 3 T cell receptor beta chains from one sample, sequenced in a study of a mutant IDH1 vaccine in newly diagnosed glioma. These receptors have no identified antigens. The protocol was immunoSEQ multiplex PCR, while the TCRdb copy is restricted to in-frame clones and leaves out a portion. The table has more than 35,000 clones, over 75% seen once. Time point indicated: week 5, during vaccination. Vaccine doses each comprised 300 ug of mutant IDH1 20-mer peptide, with topical imiquimod. Sequenced material: PBMCs, taken from a glioma patient whose treatment included an IDH1 peptide vaccine. These receptors came from a man between 35 and 55 years old with glioma.

This sequence joins TRBV15 and TRBJ1-3; possible D gene TRBD1, 5 bases. V lost 0 bases, J lost 4 bases, and 10 bases lay in between. This CDR3 spans 15 amino acids. Germline CDR1 reads LNHNV; CDR2 reads YYDKDF (reference sequence). CDR3 nucleotides: TGTGCCACCAGCAGAGATCGGGACCCGGGAAACACCATATATTTT. This gives the protein CATSRDRDPGNTIYF.

The rearrangement uses TRBV23-1 and TRBJ2-7, with D maybe TRBD1 (5 bases). TRBV23-1 counts as an open reading frame of uncertain function. V lost 0 bases, J lost 3 bases, and 12 bases lay in between. This CDR3 contains 15 residues. The CDR3, as DNA: TGCGCCAGCAGTCAATCAAGACAGAGAGACTACGAGCAGTACTTC. Amino acids: CASSQSRQRDYEQYF.

The rearrangement links TRBV2 to TRBJ2-7; 9 bases line up with TRBD2. Germline CDR1 is SNHLY and CDR2 is FYNNEI. The CDR3 loop spans 17 amino acids. V shed 8 bases, J shed 4 bases, and the junction held 18 bases outside the gene matches. The CDR3 sequence is CASSFSKLAGEGYEQYF. The CDR3 nucleotides are TGTGCCAGCTCCTTTTCCAAATTAGCGGGAGAAGGATACGAGCAGTACTTC.